Presented here are 5 T cell receptor beta chains from one specimen sequenced in a study of T-cell reconstitution after alpha-beta-depleted transplantation in children. Unique molecular identifiers were incorporated into the prepared TCRbeta library. TCRdb re-called the PCR reads with MiXCR, one entry per CDR3 protein. The sample carries around 200,000 distinct CDR3 sequences, 6% to 7% recorded once. Material: PBMCs from the stem cell graft donor, obtained from the stem cell graft. Receptors originate from a human donor who donated a stem cell graft to a child with Wiskott-Aldrich syndrome.

The chain couples TRBV5-1 to TRBJ2-7; a possible D gene is TRBD2 (5 bases). V was pared by 2 bases and J by 1 base, with 13 bases between. This CDR3 region has 15 residues. CDR1 is SGHRS, CDR2 YFSETQ, per germline. The CDR3 region is CASSLQEGLSYEQYF. CDR3 sequence (DNA): TGCGCCAGCAGCTTACAAGAGGGCCTATCCTACGAGCAGTACTTC.

The table lists this clonotype with many counts. DNA of the CDR3: TGTGCCAGCAGCCTGGGACTAATGAATGAGCAGTTCTTC. Its translation: CASSLGLMNEQFF. V is TRBV7-8 and J is TRBJ2-1; TRBD2 agrees at 7 bases. The germline gives CDR1 SGHVS, CDR2 FQNEAQ. There are 13 residues in the CDR3. Trimming at V came to 5 bases and at J to 7 bases, leaving 5 bases not matched to a gene.

The gene calls are TRBV18 and TRBJ1-5; D is unresolved. CDR3 size: 13 residues. Germline V gene data show CDR1 as KGHSH and CDR2 as LQKENI. V lost 3 bases and J 3 bases, leaving 6 bases between the germline ends. CDR3 nucleotides: TGTGCCAGCTCACCTACCGACAATCAGCCCCAGCATTTT. Translation: CASSPTDNQPQHF.

This clonotype was seen a few times. V gene TRBV11-2 combines with J gene TRBJ2-1; 8 bases fit TRBD2. CDR1 and CDR2 (germline): SGHAT, FQNNGV. The length of the CDR3 is 20 residues. The V gene end was trimmed by 2 bases and the J gene end by 1 base; junction bases not matched to a gene: 16. The CDR3 protein is CASSLPQKSAGRGSYNEQFF. The CDR3 bases are TGTGCCAGCAGCTTACCACAAAAATCAGCCGGGAGGGGGTCCTACAATGAGCAGTTCTTC.

This clonotype occurred many times. The chain couples TRBV5-1 to TRBJ1-2; possible D gene TRBD1, 6 bases. The CDR3 runs 13 residues. V gave up 4 bases and J gave up 8 bases, with 15 bases separating them. Germline CDR1 is SGHRS and CDR2 is YFSETQ. The CDR3 DNA reads TGCGCCAGCAGCCCTACAGGGTCACGGGGCTACACCTTC. This codes for CASSPTGSRGYTF. Together with reference TRBV5-1 and TRBJ1-2, the CDR3 gives the full variable domain: KAGVTQTPRYLIKTRGQQVTLSCSPISGHRSVSWYQQTPGQGLQFLFEYFSETQRNKGNFPGRFSGRQFSNSRSEMNVSTLELGDSALYLCASSPTGSRGYTFGSGTRLTVV.